This T cell receptor (beta chain) was identified in a study of T cells in Graves' hyperthyroidism and ophthalmopathy. TCR beta CDR3 sequences were amplified from RNA transcripts. Initially, a first-round RT-PCR of the TCR CDR3 employed the HTBI primer set. TCRdb processed the multiplex PCR reads anew with MiXCR; each CDR3 protein has one entry. This table has some 350,000 distinct CDR3 sequences, roughly 15% appearing once. This clonotype was seen only a few times. What was sequenced was blood. The receptor was derived from a woman aged 40 to 49 with Graves' ophthalmopathy.

The CDR3 DNA follows: TGCGCCAGCAGTGGGACTAGCATACAAGAGACCCAGTACTTC. As protein: CASSGTSIQETQYF. The chain is built from TRBV5-1 and TRBJ2-5; 9 bases are a match to TRBD2. This CDR3 has 14 amino acids. CDR1 and CDR2 (germline): SGHRS, YFSETQ. Trimming at V came to 5 bases and at J to 2 bases, leaving 4 bases not matched to a gene. The full variable domain, in which reference TRBV5-1 and TRBJ2-5 provide the parts outside the CDR3, is KAGVTQTPRYLIKTRGQQVTLSCSPISGHRSVSWYQQTPGQGLQFLFEYFSETQRNKGNFPGRFSGRQFSNSRSEMNVSTLELGDSALYLCASSGTSIQETQYFGPGTRLLVL.